These 5 T cell receptor beta chains originate from one sample sequenced in a study of cytomegalovirus exposure and HLA in healthy donors. The PCR had 60 Vbeta and 13 Jbeta primers. Assay used: immunoSEQ multiplex PCR; TCRdb lists only in-frame clones, some missing. Among more than 150,000 clones listed, about 81% were seen once. Sequencing used PBMCs. Receptor source: a man between 40 and 49 years old in good health and CMV-seronegative.

The rearrangement links TRBV6-1 to TRBJ1-2, with 10 bases identical to TRBD1. The CDR3 sequence is 15 residues long. Germline lookup yields CDR1 MNHNS and CDR2 SASEGT. Trimming at V came to 2 bases and at J to 13 bases, leaving 13 bases not matched to a gene. The CDR3 nucleotides read TGTGCCAGCAGTGAACCCGGGACAGGGGACCCGGCAGGCACCTTC. Its translation: CASSEPGTGDPAGTF.

The rearrangement joins TRBV28 to TRBJ2-7; D possibly corresponds to TRBD2 (5 bases). CDR1 is MDHEN and CDR2 is SYDVKM in the germline V gene. Trimming took off 8 bases at V and 3 bases at J, with 17 bases between the two ends. This CDR3 region has 14 residues. As DNA, the CDR3 is TGTGCCAGCGGGTCCCTGAGCGGTCTCTACGAGCAGTACTTC. Its translation: CASGSLSGLYEQYF.

The V and J genes are TRBV2 and TRBJ1-5, with D hard to call. The V and J ends lost 4 bases and 5 bases respectively, with 9 bases between them. Germline CDR1 is SNHLY and CDR2 is FYNNEI. This CDR3 contains 13 residues. The CDR3 loop reads CASSAGWDQPQHF. The CDR3 DNA reads as TGTGCCAGCAGTGCCGGGTGGGATCAGCCCCAGCATTTT.

The CDR3 reads CASSEAIRVFF. The CDR3 nucleotides are TGTGCCAGCAGTGAAGCTATCCGAGTTTTCTTT. J is TRBJ1-1 and V is TRBV6-1, with D hard to call. The CDR3 is 11 amino acids. V was trimmed by 0 bases and J by 13 bases, leaving 9 bases between them. Germline CDR1 and CDR2: MNHNS and SASEGT.

The V gene is TRBV7-2, the J gene TRBJ1-2; D not resolved. Germline-derived CDR1 and CDR2 are SGHTA and FQGNSA. The CDR3 runs 14 residues. V shed 6 bases and J shed 6 bases, with 17 bases lying between them. The CDR3 DNA follows: TGTGCCAGCAGGACCGGCGGCGGGTTGAATGGCTACACCTTC. This gives the protein CASRTGGGLNGYTF.